This T cell receptor (beta chain) was recovered during a study of response to subunit inactivated influenza vaccine (dated by TCRdb to 2016 to 2018). About the full investigation: To follow how T cells responded to a trivalent subunit inactivated influenza vaccine, the researchers relied on deep quantitative profiling of the T cell receptor repertoire.

The paper's findings and limits, for the study overall: According to the authors, only a limited number of new T cells may be recruited by each seasonal influenza vaccination.

The method was RT-PCR. Sequencing was carried out with an Illumina HiSeq 2500. TCRdb applied fastp at Q25 and MiXCR to the public reads, then kept only in-frame beta chains. Under each unique CDR3 protein, matching rows form one entry showing the most common genes and DNA. The sample records 600,000 to 850,000 distinct CDR3 sequences, 12% to 15% of which are singletons. Jointly, the top ten make up 7.5% to 9% of the sample. CDR1 MDHEN and CDR2 SYDVKM were looked up in the germline V gene. Inclusive of the bounding cysteine and phenylalanine, the CDR3 is 12 residues long. This entry keeps only the CDR3 DNA: 36 bases, framed from base 1. V was cut back by 8 bases and J by 6 bases, leaving a gap of 14 bases between them. This clonotype was recorded many times. Its antigen remains undetermined. No quality values exist for individual bases; no much larger clone is one base distant.

This specimen consisted of PBMCs from blood, obtained roughly 15 days before vaccination. Recombination linked TRBV28 to TRBJ2-7; the D gene is perhaps TRBD2, on 6 matching bases. The receptor was isolated from a man aged 50-60 years who received an inactivated influenza vaccine. Donor details come from another sample of the same person, matched by shared clones. The CDR3 protein: CASGRKGSEQYF. The sequenced DNA is TGTGCCAGCGGGAGGAAGGGCTCCGAGCAGTACTTC.